One sample yielded the 30 T cell receptor beta chains listed below, sequenced in a study of T cell responses to AZD1222 COVID-19 vaccine. Repertoires were generated with immunoSEQ multiplex PCR, while TCRdb's copy carries only in-frame clones and drops some. The table shows approximately 42,000 clones, with approximately 90% occurring only once. Source: peripheral blood, taken 28 days after the second AZD1222 dose. The receptors come from an adult who received the AZD1222 COVID-19 vaccine.

This chain links TRBV19 with TRBJ1-5; D ambiguous. Germline values: CDR1 LNHDA, CDR2 SQIVND (reference sequence). Trimming stripped 5 bases from V and 4 bases from J, with 6 bases between. The CDR3 runs to 12 residues. CDR3 amino acids: CASSVYNQPQHF. In DNA form, the CDR3 reads TGTGCCAGTAGTGTCTATAATCAGCCCCAGCATTTT.

The chain links TRBV5-1 to TRBJ2-3; D ambiguous. The CDR3 length is 14 residues. The V and J ends lost 2 bases and 4 bases respectively, with 11 bases between them. Germline V gives CDR1 SGHRS, CDR2 YFSETQ. In DNA, the CDR3 is TGCGCCAGCAGCTTAGAGGCCCGGGCAGATACGCAGTATTTT. Its protein product is CASSLEARADTQYF.

V and J are TRBV2 and TRBJ2-3, with 8 positions matching TRBD1. J gave up 6 bases and V 6 bases, and 11 bases lay outside the gene matches. The CDR3 loop spans 15 amino acids. CDR1 is SNHLY, CDR2 FYNNEI, per germline. Written as DNA, the CDR3 is TGTGCCAGCAGGCCCGGGACAGGAGGTTTCGATACGCAGTATTTT. Translating it yields CASRPGTGGFDTQYF.

This clone was counted a few times. V and J are TRBV5-1 and TRBJ1-2; no clear D. Trimming left V 0 bases short and J 0 bases short, with 3 bases between. Looked up from germline, CDR1 is SGHRS and CDR2 is YFSETQ. The CDR3 contains 13 residues. CDR3 coding DNA: TGCGCCAGCAGCTTGGAGGCTAACTATGGCTACACCTTC. Protein: CASSLEANYGYTF.

This clone was detected a few times. The CDR3 DNA reads TGTGCCAGCAGCTTAGCGTGGCGGGAGAGAGATACGCAGTATTTT. Translation gives CASSLAWRERDTQYF. The chain uses TRBV7-8 and TRBJ2-3, with 7 nucleotides matching TRBD2. J was trimmed by 5 bases and V by 0 bases; bases with no gene match: 5. The CDR3 covers 15 residues. The germline V gene encodes CDR1 SGHVS and CDR2 FQNEAQ.

The chain is built from TRBV7-8 and TRBJ1-5; a possible D gene is TRBD1 (5 bases). CDR3 length: 14 residues. The V gene lost 4 bases and the J gene lost 4 bases, with 11 bases spanning the gap. Looked up from germline, CDR1 is SGHVS and CDR2 is FQNEAQ. The CDR3 DNA follows: TGTGCCAGCAGCTGGCAGGGAGGTAATCAGCCCCAGCATTTT. Translating it yields CASSWQGGNQPQHF.

The table lists this clone with a count of one. This chain links TRBV18 with TRBJ2-3, with D unclear. The CDR3 sequence is 15 residues long. CDR1 is KGHSH and CDR2 is LQKENI in the germline V gene. The V end lost 2 bases, the J end lost 6 bases, and 15 bases lay between the germline ends. Here the CDR3 DNA reads TGTGCCAGCTCACCAGGACGGTGGAAGATGGATACGCAGTATTTT. This translates into CASSPGRWKMDTQYF.

J is TRBJ2-3 and V is TRBV5-4; TRBD2 aligns across 8 bases. Trimming took 4 bases from V and 3 from J; bases not matched to a gene: 10. From germline, CDR1 is SGHNT and CDR2 YYREEE (reference sequence). The CDR3 is made up of 16 amino acids. The CDR3 DNA is TGTGCCAGCAGCGTCCCGGGACTAGGGTTAACAGATACGCAGTATTTT. Residues: CASSVPGLGLTDTQYF.

The rearrangement links TRBV28 to TRBJ2-7; D may be TRBD2 (6 bases). Deletions cut 4 bases from V and 2 bases from J, with 15 bases between. The CDR3 has 15 amino acids. Germline V gene data show CDR1 as MDHEN and CDR2 as SYDVKM. The CDR3 loop is CASSSIGEAPYEQYF. The CDR3 coding sequence is TGTGCCAGCAGTTCCATTGGGGAGGCGCCCTACGAGCAGTACTTC.

The chain recombines TRBV7-8 with TRBJ1-6; D not resolved. The germline V gene encodes CDR1 SGHVS and CDR2 FQNEAQ. V lost 5 bases and J lost 11, with 13 bases in between. The CDR3 totals 13 residues. The CDR3 nucleotides read TGTGCCAGCAGCCGGGCAGGAGGCACACCCCTCCACTTT. Translation: CASSRAGGTPLHF.

The rearrangement uses TRBV3-1 (or the pseudogene TRBV3-2) and TRBJ2-7, with D perhaps matching TRBD1 or TRBD2 (5 bases each). From germline, CDR1 is LGHDT and CDR2 YNNKEL (reference sequence). Trimming removed 4 bases at V and 2 bases at J, with 12 bases between. This CDR3 spans 14 amino acids. CDR3 region: CASSPRETTYEQYF. CDR3 coding DNA: TGTGCCAGCAGCCCCAGGGAGACCACCTACGAGCAGTACTTC.

The chain is built from TRBV9 and TRBJ1-6; no firm D call. The CDR3 totals 16 residues. V shed 3 bases and J shed 0 bases, with 10 bases lying between them. CDR1 is SGDLS, CDR2 YYNGEE, per germline. CDR3 sequence (DNA): TGTGCCAGCAGCGCTGACACAAGCTCCTATAATTCACCCCTCCACTTT. Its translation is CASSADTSSYNSPLHF. The whole variable domain, remainder taken from reference TRBV9 and TRBJ1-6, is DSGVTQTPKHLITATGQRVTLRCSPRSGDLSVYWYQQSLDQGLQFLIQYYNGEERAKGNILERFSAQQFPDLHSELNLSSLELGDSALYFCASSADTSSYNSPLHFGNGTRLTVT.

V gene TRBV27 combines with J gene TRBJ2-7; 10 bases match TRBD1. The CDR3 is 16 residues long. Trimming at V came to 3 bases and at J to 3 bases, leaving 8 bases not matched to a gene. Germline CDR1 is MNHEY and CDR2 is SMNVEV (reference sequence). The chain's CDR3 is CASSFPGQGDSYEQYF. CDR3 sequence (DNA): TGTGCCAGCAGTTTCCCTGGACAGGGGGATAGCTACGAGCAGTACTTC.

The chain employs TRBV5-6 and TRBJ1-6, with D unresolved. V lost 2 bases and J 9 bases, leaving 9 bases between the germline ends. There are 13 residues in the CDR3. CDR1 and CDR2 from the germline V gene are SGHDT and YYEEEE. The CDR3 is CASSLWVGSPLHF. CDR3 bases: TGTGCCAGCAGCTTATGGGTGGGTTCACCCCTCCACTTT.

This clone counts as medium-sized. This chain connects TRBV25-1 to TRBJ2-1; 8 positions agree with TRBD2. The CDR3 totals 17 residues. Trimming at V came to 4 bases and at J to 8 bases, leaving 16 bases not matched to a gene. The germline V gene encodes CDR1 MGHDK and CDR2 SYGVNS. The CDR3 DNA follows: TGTGCCAGCAGTGTCTTTCCGGGACTAGGAACTCCGGATGAGCAGTTCTTC. Translating it yields CASSVFPGLGTPDEQFF.

This rearrangement joins TRBV27 to TRBJ1-4; a possible D gene is TRBD1 (5 bases). The germline CDR1 and CDR2 sequences are MNHEY and SMNVEV (reference sequence). The V gene lost 4 bases and the J gene lost 8 bases, with 17 bases spanning the gap. CDR3 length: 15 residues. CDR3 bases: TGTGCCAGCAGTTCCCAGGGCAGGGATCGGGAAAAACTGTTTTTT. Protein: CASSSQGRDREKLFF.

The chain uses TRBV19 and TRBJ1-6; D ambiguous. The CDR3 is made up of 14 amino acids. CDR1 LNHDA and CDR2 SQIVND come from the germline V gene (reference sequence). Trimming removed 6 bases from V and 9 bases from J, with 15 bases in between. The CDR3 coding sequence is TGTGCCAGTAGCAGCCGGGCCGACGTTTCACCCCTCCACTTT. Translation gives CASSSRADVSPLHF.

The chain joins TRBV15 to TRBJ1-1, with D perhaps matching TRBD1 (6 bases). V lost 4 bases and J 0 bases, leaving 15 bases between the germline ends. The CDR3 spans 16 residues. The germline V gene encodes CDR1 LNHNV and CDR2 YYDKDF (reference sequence). CDR3 coding DNA: TGTGCCACCAGCAAAGGGGGGAGCCGGATGAACACTGAAGCTTTCTTT. This codes for CATSKGGSRMNTEAFF. The full variable domain, completed using reference TRBV15 and TRBJ1-1, is DAMVIQNPRYQVTQFGKPVTLSCSQTLNHNVMYWYQQKSSQAPKLLFHYYDKDFNNEADTPDNFQSRRPNTSFCFLDIRSPGLGDTAMYLCATSKGGSRMNTEAFFGQGTRLTVV.

As concerns this clone: Other DNA sequences within the sample encode an identical CDR3. The chain combines TRBV28 with TRBJ2-3, with a weak D call TRBD2 (5 bases). Per the germline V gene, CDR1 is MDHEN and CDR2 is SYDVKM. The length of the CDR3 is 14 residues. V was trimmed by 3 bases and J by 1 base, leaving 8 bases between them. CDR3 sequence: CASSFLSGTDTQYF. For the CDR3, the DNA is TGTGCCAGCAGTTTTCTTAGCGGCACAGATACGCAGTATTTT.

The chain carries TRBV10-3 and TRBJ1-6; a weak D match, TRBD1 (6 bases). This CDR3 spans 14 amino acids. Looked up from germline, CDR1 is ENHRY and CDR2 is SYGVKD. The ends were cut back, 5 bases at V and 14 bases at J, with 19 bases in the middle. The CDR3 loop reads CAISPGHPRSTLHF. The CDR3, as DNA: TGTGCCATCAGTCCGGGACACCCTCGTTCGACCCTCCACTTT.

V gene TRBV3-1 (or the pseudogene TRBV3-2) combines with J gene TRBJ1-2; D unresolved. Germline assignment: CDR1 LGHDT and CDR2 YNNKEL (reference sequence). V was cut by 4 bases and J by 0 bases, with 9 bases left in between. The CDR3 has 14 residues. The CDR3 bases are TGTGCCAGCAGCCGCCCTGCCACTAACTATGGCTACACCTTC. Protein sequence: CASSRPATNYGYTF.

The V gene is TRBV6-5, the J gene TRBJ1-5; TRBD1 matches at 8 bases. This CDR3 spans 15 amino acids. V gave up 6 bases and J gave up 6 bases; unmatched junction bases: 10. Germline V gene lookup returns CDR1 MNHEY and CDR2 SVGAGI. CDR3 bases: TGTGCCAGCAGCCCGGATTGGACAGGGAGTCAGCCCCAGCATTTT. Amino acid sequence: CASSPDWTGSQPQHF.

As for this clone: The sample holds other DNA sequences that translate to the same CDR3. The rearrangement uses TRBV9 and TRBJ1-5, with 7 bases aligning to TRBD1. CDR3 length equals 15 residues. V lost 0 bases and J lost 2; bases outside the gene matches: 2. Germline V gives CDR1 SGDLS, CDR2 YYNGEE. CDR3 sequence (DNA): TGTGCCAGCAGCGTAGGACAGGGCGGCAATCAGCCCCAGCATTTT. Translated: CASSVGQGGNQPQHF.

The chain couples TRBV2 to TRBJ2-5; perhaps TRBD1 as D (6 bases). This CDR3 has 15 amino acids. Trimming stripped 6 bases from V and 4 bases from J, with 18 bases between. The germline V gene encodes CDR1 SNHLY and CDR2 FYNNEI. The CDR3 DNA reads TGTGCCAGCAGATCACTTGGGACATCCGGAGAGACCCAGTACTTC. It yields the protein CASRSLGTSGETQYF.

The V gene is TRBV5-1, the J gene TRBJ2-2, with D perhaps being TRBD1 or TRBD2 (5 bases each). This CDR3 has 15 amino acids. V was trimmed by 0 bases and J by 5 bases, leaving 11 bases between them. Germline CDR1 and CDR2: SGHRS and YFSETQ. The chain's CDR3 is CASSLAFEGTGELFF. As DNA, the CDR3 is TGCGCCAGCAGCTTGGCCTTCGAGGGGACCGGGGAGCTGTTTTTT. Complete variable domain (other parts from reference TRBV5-1 and TRBJ2-2): KAGVTQTPRYLIKTRGQQVTLSCSPISGHRSVSWYQQTPGQGLQFLFEYFSETQRNKGNFPGRFSGRQFSNSRSEMNVSTLELGDSALYLCASSLAFEGTGELFFGEGSRLTVL.

V usage is TRBV3-1 (or the pseudogene TRBV3-2) and J usage is TRBJ1-2, with TRBD1 as a possible D gene (6 bases). Germline V gives CDR1 LGHDT, CDR2 YNNKEL (reference sequence). There are 14 residues in the CDR3. Deletions cut 4 bases from V and 5 bases from J, with 14 bases between. DNA of the CDR3: TGTGCCAGCAGCCGCTTGGACAGCCCATATGGCTACACCTTC. It specifies CASSRLDSPYGYTF.

The gene calls are TRBV19 and TRBJ1-4, with D perhaps TRBD1 (5 bases). Trimming stripped 2 bases from V and 1 base from J, with 14 bases between. CDR3 length: 17 amino acids. CDR1 and CDR2 (germline): LNHDA, SQIVND (reference sequence). The CDR3 DNA sequence: TGTGCCAGTAGTATAAACGGCGGCCAGGGAACTAATGAAAAACTGTTTTTT. Residues: CASSINGGQGTNEKLFF.

V and J are TRBV11-1 and TRBJ2-3, with D possibly TRBD2 on 6 matching bases. The V end was cut by 5 bases, the J end by 1 base, with 13 bases between. Germline V lookup: CDR1 SGHAT, CDR2 FQDESV (reference sequence). The CDR3 runs 15 residues. The CDR3 DNA sequence: TGTGCCAGCAGCCTGAGGGGAGGAGGCACAGATACGCAGTATTTT. This gives the protein CASSLRGGGTDTQYF.

V usage is TRBV9 and J usage is TRBJ2-2, with 14 positions matching TRBD2. Losses at the gene ends were 4 bases for V and 7 bases for J; bases not matched to a gene: 6. Germline V gene data show CDR1 as SGDLS and CDR2 as YYNGEE. This CDR3 comprises 16 residues. The CDR3 spells CASSTGLAGGIGELFF. The CDR3 DNA reads TGTGCCAGCAGCACCGGACTAGCGGGAGGCATCGGGGAGCTGTTTTTT.

This chain joins TRBV2 and TRBJ2-5; a possible D gene is TRBD1 (6 bases). Trimming stripped 2 bases from V and 5 bases from J, with 12 bases between. Germline-derived CDR1 and CDR2 are SNHLY and FYNNEI. The CDR3 spans 14 residues. The CDR3 spells CASSEQGTWETQYF. CDR3 sequence (DNA): TGTGCCAGCAGTGAACAGGGGACATGGGAGACCCAGTACTTC.